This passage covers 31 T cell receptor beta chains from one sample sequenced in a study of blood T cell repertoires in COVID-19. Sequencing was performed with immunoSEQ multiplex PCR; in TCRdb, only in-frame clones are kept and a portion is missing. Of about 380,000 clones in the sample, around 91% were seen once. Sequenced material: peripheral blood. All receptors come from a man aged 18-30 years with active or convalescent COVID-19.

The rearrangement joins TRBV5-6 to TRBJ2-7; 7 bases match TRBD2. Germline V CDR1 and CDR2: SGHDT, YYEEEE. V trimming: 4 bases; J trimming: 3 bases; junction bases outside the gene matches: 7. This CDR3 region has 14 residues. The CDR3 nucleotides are TGTGCCAGCAGCCCAACGGGGGGTGGCTACGAGCAGTACTTC. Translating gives CASSPTGGGYEQYF.

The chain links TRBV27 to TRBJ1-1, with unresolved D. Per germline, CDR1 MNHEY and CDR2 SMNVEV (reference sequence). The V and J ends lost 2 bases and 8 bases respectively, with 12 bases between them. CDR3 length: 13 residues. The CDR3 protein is CASSLLGFAEAFF. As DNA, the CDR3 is TGTGCCAGCAGTTTACTCGGGTTTGCGGAAGCTTTCTTT.

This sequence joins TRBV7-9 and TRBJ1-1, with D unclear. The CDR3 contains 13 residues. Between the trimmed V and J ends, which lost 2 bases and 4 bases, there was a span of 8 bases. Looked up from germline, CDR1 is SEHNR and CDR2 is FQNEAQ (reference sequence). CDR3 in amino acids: CASSLYEGTEAFF. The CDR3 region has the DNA TGTGCCAGCAGCTTATATGAGGGCACTGAAGCTTTCTTT.

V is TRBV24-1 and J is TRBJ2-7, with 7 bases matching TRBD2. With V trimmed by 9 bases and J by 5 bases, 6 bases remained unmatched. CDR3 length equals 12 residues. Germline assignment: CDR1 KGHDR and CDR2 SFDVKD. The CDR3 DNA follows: TGTGCCACCGGGGCCCGGGGGGACGAGCAGTACTTC. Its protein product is CATGARGDEQYF.

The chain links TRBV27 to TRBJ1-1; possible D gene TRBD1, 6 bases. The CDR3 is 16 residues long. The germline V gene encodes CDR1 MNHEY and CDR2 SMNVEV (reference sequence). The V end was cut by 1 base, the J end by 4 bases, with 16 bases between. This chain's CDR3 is CASSLLRGGGVTEAFF. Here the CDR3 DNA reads TGTGCCAGCAGTTTATTACGAGGGGGGGGTGTCACTGAAGCTTTCTTT.

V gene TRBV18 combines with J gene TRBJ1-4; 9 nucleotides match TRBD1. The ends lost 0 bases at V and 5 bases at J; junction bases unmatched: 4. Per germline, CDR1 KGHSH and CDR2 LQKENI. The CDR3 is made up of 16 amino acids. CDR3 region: CASSPPGQGWNEKLFF. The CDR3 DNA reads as TGTGCCAGCTCACCACCGGGACAGGGTTGGAATGAAAAACTGTTTTTT.

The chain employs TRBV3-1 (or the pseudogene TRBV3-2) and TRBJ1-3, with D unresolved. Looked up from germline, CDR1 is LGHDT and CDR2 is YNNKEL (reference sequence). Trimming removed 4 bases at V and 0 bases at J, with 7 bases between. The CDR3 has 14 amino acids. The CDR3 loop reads CASSPRISGNTIYF. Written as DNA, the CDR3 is TGTGCCAGCAGCCCGAGAATCTCTGGAAACACCATATATTTT.

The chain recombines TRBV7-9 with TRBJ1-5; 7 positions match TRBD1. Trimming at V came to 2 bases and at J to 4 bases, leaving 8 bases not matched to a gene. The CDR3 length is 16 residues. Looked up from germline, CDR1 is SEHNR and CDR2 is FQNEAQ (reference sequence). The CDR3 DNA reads TGTGCCAGCAGCTTAACCGGGACAGCCCTAAATCAGCCCCAGCATTTT. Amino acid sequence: CASSLTGTALNQPQHF. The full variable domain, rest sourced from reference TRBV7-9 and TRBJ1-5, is DTGVSQNPRHKITKRGQNVTFRCDPISEHNRLYWYRQTLGQGPEFLTYFQNEAQLEKSRLLSDRFSAERPKGSFSTLEIQRTEQGDSAMYLCASSLTGTALNQPQHFGDGTRLSIL.

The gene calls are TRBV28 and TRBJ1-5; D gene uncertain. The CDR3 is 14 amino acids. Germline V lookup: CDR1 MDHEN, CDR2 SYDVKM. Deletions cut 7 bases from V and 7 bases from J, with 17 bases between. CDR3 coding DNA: TGTGCCAGCACCCTGGGGAGATTGAGCCAGCCCCAGCATTTT. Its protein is CASTLGRLSQPQHF.

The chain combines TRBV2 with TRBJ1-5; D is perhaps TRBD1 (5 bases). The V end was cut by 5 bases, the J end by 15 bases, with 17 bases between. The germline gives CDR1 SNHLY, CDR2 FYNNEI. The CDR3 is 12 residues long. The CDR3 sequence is CASSTQGATPHF. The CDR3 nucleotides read TGTGCCAGCAGTACCCAGGGTGCCACGCCGCATTTT.

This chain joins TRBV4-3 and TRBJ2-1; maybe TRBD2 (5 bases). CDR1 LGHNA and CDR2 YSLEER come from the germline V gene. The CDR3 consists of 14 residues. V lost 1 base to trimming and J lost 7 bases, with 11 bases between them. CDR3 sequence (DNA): TGCGCCAGCAGCCAAGTTCATTCGGGGAATGAGCAGTTCTTC. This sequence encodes CASSQVHSGNEQFF.

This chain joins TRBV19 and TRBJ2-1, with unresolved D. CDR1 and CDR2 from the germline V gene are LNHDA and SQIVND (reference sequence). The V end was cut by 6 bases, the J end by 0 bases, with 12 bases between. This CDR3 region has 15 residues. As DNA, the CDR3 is TGTGCCAGTAGCCTCGACTCGAACTCCTACAATGAGCAGTTCTTC. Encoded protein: CASSLDSNSYNEQFF.

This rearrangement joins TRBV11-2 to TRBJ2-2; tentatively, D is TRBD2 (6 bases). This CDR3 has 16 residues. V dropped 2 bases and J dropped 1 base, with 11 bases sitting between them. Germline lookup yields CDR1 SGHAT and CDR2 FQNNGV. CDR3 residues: CASSLRGTQNTGELFF. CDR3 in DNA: TGTGCCAGCAGCTTACGCGGGACGCAGAACACCGGGGAGCTGTTTTTT.

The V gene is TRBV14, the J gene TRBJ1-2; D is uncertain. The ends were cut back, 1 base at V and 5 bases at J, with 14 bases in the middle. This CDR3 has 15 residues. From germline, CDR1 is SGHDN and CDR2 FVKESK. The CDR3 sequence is CASSQGAKGTYGYTF. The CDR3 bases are TGTGCCAGCAGCCAAGGGGCGAAAGGAACTTATGGCTACACCTTC.

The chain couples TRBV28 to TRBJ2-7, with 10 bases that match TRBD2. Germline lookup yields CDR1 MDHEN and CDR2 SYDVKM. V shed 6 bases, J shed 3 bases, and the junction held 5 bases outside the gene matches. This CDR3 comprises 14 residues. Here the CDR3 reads CASRAGGALYEQYF. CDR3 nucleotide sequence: TGTGCCAGCAGAGCGGGGGGGGCGCTCTACGAGCAGTACTTC.

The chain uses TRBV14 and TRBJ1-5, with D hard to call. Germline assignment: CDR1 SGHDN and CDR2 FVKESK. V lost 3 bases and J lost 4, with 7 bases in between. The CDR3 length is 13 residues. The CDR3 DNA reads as TGTGCCAGCAGCCATAGTTGGAATCAGCCCCAGCATTTT. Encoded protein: CASSHSWNQPQHF.

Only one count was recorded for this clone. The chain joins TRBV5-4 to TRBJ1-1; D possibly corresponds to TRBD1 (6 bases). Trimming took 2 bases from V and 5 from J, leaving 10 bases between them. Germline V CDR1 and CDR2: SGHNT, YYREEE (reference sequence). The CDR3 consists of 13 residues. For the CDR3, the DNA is TGTGCCAGCAGCTTCGGCAGGGGTACTGAAGCTTTCTTT. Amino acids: CASSFGRGTEAFF.

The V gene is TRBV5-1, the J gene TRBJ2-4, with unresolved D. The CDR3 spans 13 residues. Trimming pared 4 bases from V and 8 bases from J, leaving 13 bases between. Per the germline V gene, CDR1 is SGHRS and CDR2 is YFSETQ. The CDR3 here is CASSAGYGDIQYF. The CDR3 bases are TGCGCCAGCAGCGCCGGCTATGGAGACATTCAGTACTTC.

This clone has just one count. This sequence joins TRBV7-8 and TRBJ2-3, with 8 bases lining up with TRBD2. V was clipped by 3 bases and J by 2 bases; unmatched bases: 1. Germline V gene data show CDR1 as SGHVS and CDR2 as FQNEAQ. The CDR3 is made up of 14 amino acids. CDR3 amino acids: CASSLREVTDTQYF. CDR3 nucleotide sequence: TGTGCCAGCAGCTTGCGGGAGGTCACAGATACGCAGTATTTT.

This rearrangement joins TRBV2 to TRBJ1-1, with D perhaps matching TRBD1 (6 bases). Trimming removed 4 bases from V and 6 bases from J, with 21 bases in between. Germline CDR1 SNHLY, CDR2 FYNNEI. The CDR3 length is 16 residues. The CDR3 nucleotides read TGTGCCAGCAGTGCAAATTCTGGACAGTTGGGGTCTGAAGCTTTCTTT. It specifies CASSANSGQLGSEAFF.

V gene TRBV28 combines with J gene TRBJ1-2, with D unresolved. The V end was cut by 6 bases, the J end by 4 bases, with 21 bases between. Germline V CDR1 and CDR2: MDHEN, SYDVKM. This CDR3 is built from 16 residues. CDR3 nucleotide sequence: TGTGCCAGCAGGTATTTAGCGGGAGTTCTCGGCTATGGCTACACCTTC. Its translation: CASRYLAGVLGYGYTF.

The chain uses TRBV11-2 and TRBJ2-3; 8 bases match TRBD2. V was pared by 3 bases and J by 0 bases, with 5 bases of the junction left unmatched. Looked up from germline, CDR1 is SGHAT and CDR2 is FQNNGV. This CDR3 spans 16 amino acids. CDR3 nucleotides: TGTGCCAGCAGCTTCCGACTAGCGACTAGCACAGATACGCAGTATTTT. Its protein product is CASSFRLATSTDTQYF. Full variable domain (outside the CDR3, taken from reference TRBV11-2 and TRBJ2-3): EAGVAQSPRYKIIEKRQSVAFWCNPISGHATLYWYQQILGQGPKLLIQFQNNGVVDDSQLPKDRFSAERLKGVDSTLKIQPAKLEDSAVYLCASSFRLATSTDTQYFGPGTRLTVL.

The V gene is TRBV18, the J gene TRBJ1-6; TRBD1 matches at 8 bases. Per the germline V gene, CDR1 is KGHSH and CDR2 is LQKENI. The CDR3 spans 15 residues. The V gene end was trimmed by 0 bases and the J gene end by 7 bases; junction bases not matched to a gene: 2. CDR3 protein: CASSPPQGDNSPLHF. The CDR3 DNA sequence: TGTGCCAGCTCACCACCACAGGGGGACAATTCACCCCTCCACTTT.

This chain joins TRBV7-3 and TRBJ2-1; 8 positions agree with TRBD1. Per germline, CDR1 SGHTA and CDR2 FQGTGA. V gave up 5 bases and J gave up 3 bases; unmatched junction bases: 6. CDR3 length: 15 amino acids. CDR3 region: CASSQTGGFYNEQFF. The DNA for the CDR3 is TGTGCCAGCAGCCAAACAGGGGGGTTCTACAATGAGCAGTTCTTC. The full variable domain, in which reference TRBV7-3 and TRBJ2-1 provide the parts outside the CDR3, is GAGVSQTPSNKVTEKGKYVELRCDPISGHTALYWYRQSLGQGPEFLIYFQGTGAADDSGLPNDRFFAVRPEGSVSTLKIQRTERGDSAVYLCASSQTGGFYNEQFFGPGTRLTVL.

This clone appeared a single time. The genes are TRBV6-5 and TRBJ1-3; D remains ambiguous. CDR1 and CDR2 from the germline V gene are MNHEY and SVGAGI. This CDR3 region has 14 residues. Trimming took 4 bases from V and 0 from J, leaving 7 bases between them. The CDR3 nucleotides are TGTGCCAGCAGTTCGTCTTACTCTGGAAACACCATATATTTT. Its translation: CASSSSYSGNTIYF.

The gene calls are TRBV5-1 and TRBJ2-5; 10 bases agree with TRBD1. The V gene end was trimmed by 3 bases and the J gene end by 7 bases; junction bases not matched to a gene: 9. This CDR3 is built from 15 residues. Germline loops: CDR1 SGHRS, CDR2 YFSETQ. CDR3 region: CASSYGTGEVGTQYF. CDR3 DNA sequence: TGCGCCAGCAGCTACGGGACAGGGGAGGTAGGGACCCAGTACTTC.

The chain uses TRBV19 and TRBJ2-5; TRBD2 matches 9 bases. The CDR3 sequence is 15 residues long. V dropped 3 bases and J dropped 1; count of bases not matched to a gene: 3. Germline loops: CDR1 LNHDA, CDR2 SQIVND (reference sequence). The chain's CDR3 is CASSIRLAAQETQYF. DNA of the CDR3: TGTGCCAGTAGTATCCGACTAGCGGCCCAAGAGACCCAGTACTTC.

CDR3 amino acids: CASSQNRGRDIQYF. The CDR3 bases are TGTGCCAGCAGCCAAAACAGGGGGCGCGACATTCAGTACTTC. The chain joins TRBV7-9 to TRBJ2-4; 9 nucleotides match TRBD1. Germline V gene lookup returns CDR1 SEHNR and CDR2 FQNEAQ (reference sequence). Trimming removed 5 bases from V and 8 bases from J; junction bases left unmatched: 7. The CDR3 has 14 amino acids.

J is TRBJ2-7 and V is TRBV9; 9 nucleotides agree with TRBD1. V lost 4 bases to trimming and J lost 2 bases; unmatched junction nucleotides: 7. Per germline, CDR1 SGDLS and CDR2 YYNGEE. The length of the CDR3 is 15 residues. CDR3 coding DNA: TGTGCCAGCAGCCCCCGAACAGGGGGCCCCTACGAGCAGTACTTC. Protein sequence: CASSPRTGGPYEQYF. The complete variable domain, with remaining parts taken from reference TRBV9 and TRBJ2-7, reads DSGVTQTPKHLITATGQRVTLRCSPRSGDLSVYWYQQSLDQGLQFLIQYYNGEERAKGNILERFSAQQFPDLHSELNLSSLELGDSALYFCASSPRTGGPYEQYFGPGTRLTVT.

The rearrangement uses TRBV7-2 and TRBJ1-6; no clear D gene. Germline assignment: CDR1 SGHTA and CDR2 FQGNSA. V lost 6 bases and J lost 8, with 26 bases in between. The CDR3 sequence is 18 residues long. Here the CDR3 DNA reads TGTGCCAGCAGTCAACTCTTCCGTAGCACGTTTAATGATTCACCCCTCCACTTT. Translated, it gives CASSQLFRSTFNDSPLHF.

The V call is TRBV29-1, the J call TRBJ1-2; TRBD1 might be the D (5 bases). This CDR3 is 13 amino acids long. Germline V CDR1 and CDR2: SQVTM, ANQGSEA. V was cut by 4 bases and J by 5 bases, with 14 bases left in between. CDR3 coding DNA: TGCAGCGTTGGGATGGGGGGTAGTTATGGCTACACCTTC. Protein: CSVGMGGSYGYTF. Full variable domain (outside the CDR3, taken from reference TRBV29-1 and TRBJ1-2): SAVISQKPSRDICQRGTSLTIQCQVDSQVTMMFWYRQQPGQSLTLIATANQGSEATYESGFVIDKFPISRPNLTFSTLTVSNMSPEDSSIYLCSVGMGGSYGYTFGSGTRLTVV.